This TCR beta chain was profiled in a study of blood T cell repertoires in COVID-19. Per the original methods: How many nucleated cells were present was estimated from reference gene primer amplification. Libraries were prepared by immunoSEQ multiplex PCR; TCRdb keeps only in-frame clonotypes and omits some of them. V and J calls and clone size are copied from that table; D and trimming were computed from the DNA. This table holds fewer than 350,000 clones, 81% found once. This CDR3 contains 14 residues. Germline assignment: CDR1 SNHLY and CDR2 FYNNEI. V gave up 6 bases and J gave up 2 bases; unmatched junction bases: 7.

The genes are TRBV2 and TRBJ2-7, with TRBD1 matching 7 bases. Sequences were obtained from peripheral blood. The clonotype comes from a woman aged 55-70 years with active or convalescent COVID-19. CDR3 region: CASRAGTATYEQYF. The CDR3 DNA reads as TGTGCCAGCAGGGCCGGGACAGCCACCTACGAGCAGTACTTC. The entire variable domain, with the rest obtained from reference TRBV2 and TRBJ2-7, is as follows: EPEVTQTPSHQVTQMGQEVILRCVPISNHLYFYWYRQILGQKVEFLVSFYNNEISEKSEIFDDQFSVERPDGSNFTLKIRSTKLEDSAMYFCASRAGTATYEQYFGPGTRLTVT.